The 10 T cell receptor beta chains in this list originate from one sample, sequenced in a study of blood T cell repertoires in COVID-19 (dated by TCRdb to about 2020). Preparation of the library involved the immunoSEQ multiplex PCR assay. In TCRdb, the immuneACCESS table is reduced to in-frame sequences with V and J assigned. These tables do not hold every clone; where another copy was compared, an unresolved V gene accounts for under half, and the others remain unexplained. This sample holds roughly 400,000 clones; about 88% were observed only once. In total, the top ten clones hold roughly 1.4% of the sample. Sequenced input: PBMCs or T cells enriched from blood (not recorded which). All receptors come from a young woman who had been exposed to COVID-19.

J is TRBJ2-7 and V is TRBV7-2; D perhaps matches TRBD2 (6 bases). Trimming shortened V by 1 base and J by 2 bases, and 9 bases separated the two germline ends. Germline V CDR1 and CDR2: SGHTA, FQGNSA. This CDR3 comprises 14 residues. The CDR3, as DNA: TGTGCCAGCAGCTTAGTTCGCGGGACCTACGAGCAGTACTTC. Residues: CASSLVRGTYEQYF.

The rearrangement links TRBV11-2 to TRBJ2-7, with D perhaps matching TRBD2 (6 bases). V was clipped by 5 bases and J by 9 bases, with 17 bases between them. Germline values: CDR1 SGHAT, CDR2 FQNNGV. The CDR3 consists of 13 residues. The CDR3 is CASSLSGAAGQYF. Written as DNA, the CDR3 is TGTGCCAGCAGCCTTAGCGGAGCAGCGGGGCAGTACTTC.

This chain uses TRBV3-1 (or the pseudogene TRBV3-2) with TRBJ2-7, with 7 bases aligning to TRBD1. Germline trimming cut 4 bases from V and 2 bases from J; bases unmatched to any gene: 8. The CDR3 totals 15 residues. Per the germline V gene, CDR1 is LGHDT and CDR2 is YNNKEL (reference sequence). CDR3 region: CASSPMTGNPYEQYF. As DNA, the CDR3 is TGTGCCAGCAGCCCGATGACAGGGAACCCCTACGAGCAGTACTTC.

V is TRBV5-8 and J is TRBJ1-2, with D hard to call. The germline V gene encodes CDR1 SGHTS and CDR2 YDEGEE. The CDR3 spans 16 residues. The V and J ends lost 3 bases and 8 bases respectively, with 23 bases between them. In nucleotides, the CDR3 is TGTGCCAGCAGCTCGGTCCTCGACCGACACCCTACCGGCTACACCTTC. Its translation is CASSSVLDRHPTGYTF.

The chain couples TRBV7-9 to TRBJ1-5, with 8 bases aligning to TRBD1. Per germline, CDR1 SEHNR and CDR2 FQNEAQ (reference sequence). This CDR3 is 15 amino acids long. The V gene end was trimmed by 5 bases and the J gene end by 3 bases; junction bases not matched to a gene: 6. The CDR3 spells CASSHGTGINQPQHF. DNA for the CDR3: TGTGCCAGCAGCCACGGGACAGGAATCAATCAGCCCCAGCATTTT.

The table lists this clone with a count of one. V is TRBV7-2 and J is TRBJ2-3, with 11 positions matching TRBD1. CDR3 length equals 16 residues. Per the germline V gene, CDR1 is SGHTA and CDR2 is FQGNSA. The V segment lost 7 bases and the J segment 1 base; nucleotides outside the gene matches: 7. For the CDR3, the DNA is TGTGCCAGCACCGTCGGACAGGGGGCACGCACAGATACGCAGTATTTT. Protein: CASTVGQGARTDTQYF.

V gene TRBV10-3 combines with J gene TRBJ1-5; D call uncertain. Per the germline V gene, CDR1 is ENHRY and CDR2 is SYGVKD. The CDR3 covers 14 residues. V lost 0 bases and J lost 6, with 9 bases in between. The CDR3 sequence is CAISESILTQPQHF. As DNA, the CDR3 is TGTGCCATCAGTGAGTCGATACTTACTCAGCCCCAGCATTTT.

V and J are TRBV7-2 and TRBJ2-7, with D possibly being TRBD1 (5 bases). V was cut by 3 bases and J by 0 bases, with 12 bases left in between. Germline CDR1 reads SGHTA; CDR2 reads FQGNSA. The CDR3 runs 15 residues. The CDR3 spells CASSFGARRSYEQYF. The CDR3 nucleotides are TGTGCCAGCAGCTTTGGGGCGAGGCGCTCCTACGAGCAGTACTTC.

The V call is TRBV6-1, the J call TRBJ1-5, with a weak D call TRBD1 (6 bases). The CDR3 is 14 amino acids. Germline CDR1 MNHNS, CDR2 SASEGT. The V end was cut by 1 base, the J end by 5 bases, with 9 bases between. CDR3 sequence: CASSEVRGDQPQHF. The DNA for the CDR3 is TGTGCCAGCAGTGAAGTCAGGGGAGATCAGCCCCAGCATTTT.

J is TRBJ1-2 and V is TRBV27; TRBD1 is a possible D gene (6 bases). Looked up from germline, CDR1 is MNHEY and CDR2 is SMNVEV (reference sequence). The V end lost 3 bases, the J end lost 8 bases, and 13 bases lay between the germline ends. CDR3 length: 13 residues. The CDR3 DNA reads as TGTGCCAGCAGTTTGAACAGGGCTTACGGCTACACCTTC. Protein: CASSLNRAYGYTF.